The T cell receptor (beta chain) described here comes from a study of memory B cells and T cells in multiple sclerosis. TCRdb's copy holds only in-frame clones and misses some; the assay was immunoSEQ multiplex PCR. The sample holds 46,000 or so clones, roughly 80% seen once. Germline values: CDR1 SQVTM, CDR2 ANQGSEA. Trimming stripped 7 bases from V and 2 bases from J, with 15 bases between. This CDR3 is built from 14 residues. After stimulus-free culture, autoproliferating CFSE-dim and non-proliferating CFSE-high T cells were sequenced separately. Pooled replicate wells came from around 50 million CFSE-labeled PBMCs cultured less than eight days without stimulus. PBMCs were labeled with around 0.5 uM CFSE and cultured without exogenous stimuli. About this clone: As yet, its antigen is unknown.

Whole-study results and caveats: Clone-set sizes differed between compartments, so shared clonotype counts needed normalization.

This rearrangement joins TRBV29-1 to TRBJ1-5; weak D call: TRBD1 (6 bases). The sequence was collected from a human donor with multiple sclerosis. Input material: PBMCs from blood kept in culture. CDR3 nucleotides: TGCAGCGCCAGGGACAACGGACGCAATCAGCCCCAGCATTTT. Its translation: CSARDNGRNQPQHF. Supplemented by reference TRBV29-1 and TRBJ1-5, the full variable domain reads SAVISQKPSRDICQRGTSLTIQCQVDSQVTMMFWYRQQPGQSLTLIATANQGSEATYESGFVIDKFPISRPNLTFSTLTVSNMSPEDSSIYLCSARDNGRNQPQHFGDGTRLSIL.